The sequence of this T cell receptor (beta chain) was determined in a study of blood T cells in healthy people across ages. Sample-barcoded 5' priming and a J-beta primer mix drove a second PCR of about 6 to 12 cycles. From the 5' RACE reads, TCRdb called clonotypes with MiXCR, one entry per CDR3 protein. The repertoire holds 600,000 to 900,000 distinct CDR3 sequences, with 20% to 30% as singletons. This clonotype has more than one count but fewer than ten. Its ends do not fully match the called genes, so a read error is possible. CDR1 is SGHTA and CDR2 is FQGNSA in the germline V gene. The CDR3 has 14 residues. The sample was also linked to a second study, of T cells of mothers and their children. That source adds: Overlap measured in related mother-child pairs was slightly, non-significantly higher than in unrelated pairs.

This TCR was sampled from a boy aged 5-17 years in good health. The rearrangement uses TRBV7-2 and TRBJ2-5; a weak D match, TRBD1 (6 bases). The sequenced sample consisted of blood. As DNA, the CDR3 is TGTGCCAGCAGCCCACCGGACAGACAAGAGGCCCAGTACTTC. Amino acids: CASSPPDRQEAQYF.